One and the same sample provided the 9 T cell receptor beta chains below, sequenced in a study of identical twins. TCRdb called the 5' RACE reads again in MiXCR, with one record for every CDR3 protein. The sample includes 1.5 million to 2 million distinct CDR3 sequences, around a third of them seen just once. Specimen: cord blood. All receptors derive from a newborn girl in good health.

On this clonotype: Since a much larger clone is just one base distant, this may be a read error. V and J are TRBV6-1 and TRBJ1-1, with 8 bases identical to TRBD1. The CDR3 sequence is 13 residues long. With V trimmed by 8 bases and J by 1 base, 3 bases remained unmatched. Germline V lookup: CDR1 MNHNS, CDR2 SASEGT. This CDR3 reads CASPGQANTEAFF. The CDR3 DNA reads as TGTGCCAGCCCGGGACAGGCGAACACTGAAGCTTTCTTT.

The chain uses TRBV6-2 or TRBV6-3 and TRBJ2-4; D gene unclear. The CDR3 length is 15 residues. Germline CDR1 MNHEY, CDR2 SVGEGT. V shed 2 bases and J shed 2 bases, with 10 bases lying between them. CDR3 sequence reads: CASSYPNRPKNIQYF. Written as DNA, the CDR3 is TGTGCCAGCAGTTACCCTAATAGGCCCAAAAACATTCAGTACTTC.

This clonotype has more than one count but fewer than ten. The rearrangement uses TRBV28 and TRBJ2-3; D perhaps matches TRBD2 (6 bases). V dropped 3 bases and J dropped 1 base, with 14 bases sitting between them. This CDR3 comprises 16 residues. Germline V lookup: CDR1 MDHEN, CDR2 SYDVKM. Written as DNA, the CDR3 is TGTGCCAGCAGTTTGTATAGCGGTTGGGGCACAGATACGCAGTATTTT. This encodes CASSLYSGWGTDTQYF. The complete variable domain, with remaining parts taken from reference TRBV28 and TRBJ2-3, reads DVKVTQSSRYLVKRTGEKVFLECVQDMDHENMFWYRQDPGLGLRLIYFSYDVKMKEKGDIPEGYSVSREKKERFSLILESASTNQTSMYLCASSLYSGWGTDTQYFGPGTRLTVL.

J is TRBJ1-6 and V is TRBV6-5; D is unresolved. The ends were cut back, 0 bases at V and 2 bases at J, with 8 bases in the middle. The CDR3 is 16 residues long. From germline, CDR1 is MNHEY and CDR2 SVGAGI. The CDR3 is CASSYSERAYNSPLHF. The CDR3 DNA reads as TGTGCCAGCAGTTACTCGGAGAGGGCCTATAATTCACCCCTCCACTTT.

The chain is built from TRBV11-2 and TRBJ2-1; D might be TRBD1 (6 bases). Near its end, the DNA agrees better with TRBJ2-7, so the J call may be wrong. There are 14 residues in the CDR3. Germline CDR1 reads SGHAT; CDR2 reads FQNNGV. The CDR3, as DNA: TGTGCCAGCAGTAGTGGACAGATCTACAATGAGCAGTACTTC. This sequence encodes CASSSGQIYNEQYF.

J is TRBJ1-1 and V is TRBV10-3; TRBD1 matches at 7 bases. This CDR3 region has 14 residues. Germline CDR1 and CDR2: ENHRY and SYGVKD. After removal of 11 bases from V and 4 bases from J, the junction contained 13 bases not matched to a gene. The CDR3 region is CAAQGEPWGTEAFF. The DNA of the CDR3 is TGTGCCGCTCAGGGGGAACCCTGGGGCACTGAAGCTTTCTTT.

The rearrangement uses TRBV20-1 and TRBJ1-1, with 10 positions matching TRBD1. This CDR3 has 16 residues. J gave up 3 bases and V 1 base, and 8 bases lay outside the gene matches. Germline values: CDR1 DFQATT, CDR2 SNEGSKA (reference sequence). CDR3 in amino acids: CSARVGTGAGDTEAFF. Written as DNA, the CDR3 is TGCAGTGCTAGAGTTGGGACAGGGGCAGGGGACACTGAAGCTTTCTTT.

As for this clonotype: A much more abundant neighbour one base away suggests this may be a read error. The rearrangement links TRBV29-1 to TRBJ2-1; 14 positions agree with TRBD2. V lost 8 bases, J lost 7 bases, and 7 bases stayed unmatched. Looked up from germline, CDR1 is SQVTM and CDR2 is ANQGSEA. The CDR3 is 14 residues long. DNA of the CDR3: TGCAGCACTTCCGGGACTAGCGGGGGAAATGAGCAGTTCTTC. Amino acid sequence: CSTSGTSGGNEQFF.

This sequence joins TRBV20-1 and TRBJ2-1; 9 bases agree with TRBD2. V shed 7 bases and J 7 bases; nucleotides not matched to a gene: 8. The CDR3 runs to 13 residues. CDR1 is DFQATT, CDR2 SNEGSKA, per germline (reference sequence). For the CDR3, the DNA is TGCAGTGGACTTAGCGGGAGCGGGAATGAGCAGTTCTTC. This codes for CSGLSGSGNEQFF.